The 21 T cell receptor beta chains listed next were all sequenced from one sample in a study of T cell changes during pregnancy in multiple sclerosis. The assay was immunoSEQ multiplex PCR, and TCRdb's table has in-frame clones only and misses some. This sample has about 36,000 clones, with more than 75% found just once. The source material was CD8+ T cells from peripheral blood mononuclear cells, sampled in the third trimester of pregnancy. The receptors come from a female donor with multiple sclerosis, enrolled in a pregnancy study.

For this clone: Additional DNA sequences in this sample encode the identical CDR3. The V gene is TRBV27, the J gene TRBJ1-1, with D maybe TRBD1 (5 bases). The CDR3 extends over 14 amino acids. CDR1 MNHEY and CDR2 SMNVEV come from the germline V gene (reference sequence). V gave up 3 bases and J gave up 1 base, with 9 bases separating them. The CDR3 loop is CASSFIGANTEAFF. Here the CDR3 DNA reads TGTGCCAGCAGTTTTATAGGGGCGAACACTGAAGCTTTCTTT.

The gene calls are TRBV7-8 and TRBJ2-3; TRBD2 is a possible D gene (6 bases). V lost 2 bases and J lost 1, with 10 bases in between. The CDR3 totals 15 residues. Per the germline V gene, CDR1 is SGHVS and CDR2 is FQNEAQ. CDR3 sequence (DNA): TGTGCCAGCAGCTTACACCCGGGGGGCACAGATACGCAGTATTTT. Translation gives CASSLHPGGTDTQYF.

The rearrangement joins TRBV7-9 to TRBJ1-2, with D hard to call. Trimming pared 6 bases from V and 8 bases from J, leaving 13 bases between. Germline CDR1 is SEHNR and CDR2 is FQNEAQ (reference sequence). CDR3 length equals 12 residues. CDR3: CASSLIPGGYTF. DNA for the CDR3: TGTGCCAGCAGTTTGATCCCGGGAGGCTACACCTTC. Filled out from reference TRBV7-9 and TRBJ1-2, the complete variable domain reads DTGVSQNPRHKITKRGQNVTFRCDPISEHNRLYWYRQTLGQGPEFLTYFQNEAQLEKSRLLSDRFSAERPKGSFSTLEIQRTEQGDSAMYLCASSLIPGGYTFGSGTRLTVV.

As concerns this clone: Relative to the germline gene, one junction end is altered; a read error may explain this. The gene calls are TRBV7-7 and TRBJ2-1, with TRBD2 identical over 7 bases. Germline CDR1 reads SSHAT; CDR2 reads FNYEAQ (reference sequence). This CDR3 region has 16 residues. The CDR3, as DNA: TGTGCTAGCAGCCCCGGTGCGGGGGTCCCCTACAATGAGCAGTTCTTC. Its translation is CASSPGAGVPYNEQFF.

V gene TRBV30 combines with J gene TRBJ2-7; 7 bases are shared with TRBD2. Germline assignment: CDR1 GTSNPN and CDR2 SVGIG (reference sequence). V shed 2 bases and J 5 bases; nucleotides not matched to a gene: 3. The CDR3 contains 12 residues. CDR3 in amino acids: CAWSWGGNEQYF. CDR3 sequence (DNA): TGTGCCTGGAGTTGGGGGGGTAACGAGCAGTACTTC.

The chain links TRBV5-4 to TRBJ1-1; D possibly corresponds to TRBD1 (5 bases). The CDR3 sequence is 13 residues long. V was clipped by 2 bases and J by 4 bases, with 9 bases between them. CDR1 and CDR2 (germline): SGHNT, YYREEE (reference sequence). DNA of the CDR3: TGTGCCAGCAGCTTCATGCAGGGCACTGAAGCTTTCTTT. The encoded protein is CASSFMQGTEAFF.

The rearrangement links TRBV4-1 to TRBJ1-1; D remains unclear. This CDR3 region has 14 residues. The V end lost 1 base, the J end lost 8 bases, and 14 bases lay between the germline ends. Germline assignment: CDR1 MGHRA and CDR2 YSYEKL. The CDR3, as DNA: TGCGCCAGCAGCCAAGGGAGGAGGGAGTCGGAAGCTTTCTTT. Amino acid sequence: CASSQGRRESEAFF.

This rearrangement joins TRBV7-9 to TRBJ1-2, with a tentative D call TRBD1 (6 bases). There are 15 residues in the CDR3. V lost 5 bases and J lost 5, with 18 bases in between. Germline V gene lookup returns CDR1 SEHNR and CDR2 FQNEAQ (reference sequence). In DNA form, the CDR3 reads TGTGCCAGCAGCCCTACAGGGTGGTCGCGGTATGGCTACACCTTC. Translated: CASSPTGWSRYGYTF.

The chain recombines TRBV14 with TRBJ2-7; tentative D call: TRBD1 (6 bases). The CDR3 totals 14 residues. V lost 1 base and J lost 3, with 10 bases in between. Germline CDR1 SGHDN, CDR2 FVKESK. In nucleotides, the CDR3 is TGTGCCAGCAGCCAAGTCACAGGGTTCTACGAGCAGTACTTC. This translates into CASSQVTGFYEQYF.

This clone was observed a few times. This CDR3 is CATSLTRGAGELFF. As DNA, the CDR3 is TGTGCCACCAGCTTGACCAGGGGCGCCGGGGAGCTGTTTTTT. The rearrangement links TRBV15 to TRBJ2-2, with D tentatively TRBD1 (6 bases). Germline CDR1 is LNHNV and CDR2 is YYDKDF (reference sequence). V was shortened by 5 bases and J by 6 bases, with 13 bases between the two germline ends. This CDR3 region has 14 residues.

The chain uses TRBV27 and TRBJ2-1; 14 bases line up with TRBD2. The germline CDR1 and CDR2 sequences are MNHEY and SMNVEV (reference sequence). The trim removed 5 bases at V and 1 base at J, leaving 16 bases unmatched. CDR3 length equals 21 residues. DNA of the CDR3: TGTGCCAGCAGTCCGATCGGACTAGCGGGGGGACTCTCTGGGTCCTACAATGAGCAGTTCTTC. Amino acid sequence: CASSPIGLAGGLSGSYNEQFF.

The V and J genes are TRBV10-3 and TRBJ2-5; possibly TRBD2 for D (6 bases). V was cut by 3 bases and J by 4 bases, with 9 bases left in between. This CDR3 spans 13 amino acids. The germline gives CDR1 ENHRY, CDR2 SYGVKD. The CDR3 is CAISDGGAETQYF. As DNA, the CDR3 is TGTGCCATCAGTGATGGAGGGGCAGAGACCCAGTACTTC.

Regarding this clone: This sample includes further DNA sequences coding for the same CDR3. J is TRBJ1-2 and V is TRBV4-3; D gene ambiguous. The V and J ends lost 2 bases and 4 bases respectively, with 14 bases between them. There are 15 residues in the CDR3. Germline V CDR1 and CDR2: LGHNA, YSLEER. DNA for the CDR3: TGCGCCAGCAGCCAAAGTGAGGGCTCCCTCTATGGCTACACCTTC. Amino acids: CASSQSEGSLYGYTF.

This rearrangement joins TRBV28 to TRBJ1-4; the D gene is possibly TRBD1 (5 bases). This CDR3 has 12 amino acids. V was trimmed by 3 bases and J by 7 bases, leaving 6 bases between them. CDR1 and CDR2 from the germline V gene are MDHEN and SYDVKM. In DNA, the CDR3 is TGTGCCAGCAGTTTTGGGGCTGAAAAACTGTTTTTT. Encoded protein: CASSFGAEKLFF. Full variable domain (missing parts from reference TRBV28 and TRBJ1-4): DVKVTQSSRYLVKRTGEKVFLECVQDMDHENMFWYRQDPGLGLRLIYFSYDVKMKEKGDIPEGYSVSREKKERFSLILESASTNQTSMYLCASSFGAEKLFFGSGTQLSVL.

The CDR3 DNA follows: TGTGCCAGCAGCTCCGGGGTAGTCCACACAGATACGCAGTATTTT. Translating gives CASSSGVVHTDTQYF. This chain joins TRBV7-9 and TRBJ2-3; TRBD2 is a possible D gene (5 bases). V lost 4 bases and J lost 2, with 13 bases in between. Germline values: CDR1 SEHNR, CDR2 FQNEAQ (reference sequence). This CDR3 is built from 15 residues. Full variable domain (missing parts from reference TRBV7-9 and TRBJ2-3): DTGVSQNPRHKITKRGQNVTFRCDPISEHNRLYWYRQTLGQGPEFLTYFQNEAQLEKSRLLSDRFSAERPKGSFSTLEIQRTEQGDSAMYLCASSSGVVHTDTQYFGPGTRLTVL.

This rearrangement joins TRBV20-1 to TRBJ1-1; D is undetermined. Trimming removed 6 bases at V and 10 bases at J, with 12 bases between. The CDR3 runs 10 residues. The germline V gene encodes CDR1 DFQATT and CDR2 SNEGSKA (reference sequence). CDR3: CSAIPYRAFF. Here the CDR3 DNA reads TGCAGTGCCATCCCTTACAGAGCTTTCTTT.

This chain uses TRBV7-9 with TRBJ2-1, with TRBD1 as a possible D gene (5 bases). Per the germline V gene, CDR1 is SEHNR and CDR2 is FQNEAQ (reference sequence). The CDR3 has 15 residues. Trimming removed 7 bases from V and 5 bases from J, with 18 bases in between. Written as DNA, the CDR3 is TGTGCCAGCACCTCTGTGGACATACAGAACAATGAGCAGTTCTTC. As protein: CASTSVDIQNNEQFF. The entire variable domain, with the rest obtained from reference TRBV7-9 and TRBJ2-1, is as follows: DTGVSQNPRHKITKRGQNVTFRCDPISEHNRLYWYRQTLGQGPEFLTYFQNEAQLEKSRLLSDRFSAERPKGSFSTLEIQRTEQGDSAMYLCASTSVDIQNNEQFFGPGTRLTVL.

This clone was seen once. This specimen includes other DNA sequences encoding the same CDR3. This chain links TRBV30 with TRBJ1-1; no reliable D call. Germline V gene data show CDR1 as GTSNPN and CDR2 as SVGIG (reference sequence). The CDR3 extends over 13 amino acids. V lost 4 bases, J lost 0 bases, and 9 bases lay in between. The CDR3 loop reads CAWTTGMNTEAFF. The CDR3 DNA reads TGTGCCTGGACCACGGGGATGAACACTGAAGCTTTCTTT.

This clone showed up just once. This chain links TRBV4-1 with TRBJ1-1; the D gene is possibly TRBD1 (5 bases). The germline V gene encodes CDR1 MGHRA and CDR2 YSYEKL. The V end lost 4 bases, the J end lost 6 bases, and 12 bases lay between the germline ends. The CDR3 loop spans 13 amino acids. The CDR3 region has the DNA TGCGCCAGCAGCCTCCGGAGGGGCTCTGAAGCTTTCTTT. It codes for CASSLRRGSEAFF.

The chain couples TRBV6-1 to TRBJ1-1, with TRBD1 as a possible D gene (6 bases). Germline CDR1 reads MNHNS; CDR2 reads SASEGT. The V end was cut by 4 bases, the J end by 7 bases, with 10 bases between. This CDR3 comprises 12 residues. The CDR3 loop reads CASSGWGLEAFF. For the CDR3, the DNA is TGTGCCAGCAGTGGGTGGGGGCTTGAAGCTTTCTTT.

The chain recombines TRBV13 with TRBJ1-3; D gene uncertain. CDR3 length equals 16 residues. Per germline, CDR1 PRHDT and CDR2 FYEKMQ (reference sequence). The germline V and J ends were trimmed by 4 bases and 4 bases, with 17 bases remaining between them. The CDR3 sequence: CASSSVGGRRGNTIYF. The CDR3 nucleotides are TGTGCCAGCAGCTCCGTTGGTGGAAGGAGGGGAAACACCATATATTTT. Full variable domain (outside the CDR3, taken from reference TRBV13 and TRBJ1-3): AAGVIQSPRHLIKEKRETATLKCYPIPRHDTVYWYQQGPGQDPQFLISFYEKMQSDKGSIPDRFSAQQFSDYHSELNMSSLELGDSALYFCASSSVGGRRGNTIYFGEGSWLTVV.